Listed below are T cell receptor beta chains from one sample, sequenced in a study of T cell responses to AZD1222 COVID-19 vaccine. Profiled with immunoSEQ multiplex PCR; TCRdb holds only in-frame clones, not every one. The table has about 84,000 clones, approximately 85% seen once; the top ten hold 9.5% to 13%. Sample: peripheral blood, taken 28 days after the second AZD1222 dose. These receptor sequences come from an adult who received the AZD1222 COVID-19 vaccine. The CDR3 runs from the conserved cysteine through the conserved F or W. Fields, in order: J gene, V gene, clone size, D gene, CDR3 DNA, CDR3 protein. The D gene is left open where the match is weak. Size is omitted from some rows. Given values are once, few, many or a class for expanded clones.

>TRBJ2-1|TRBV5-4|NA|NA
TGTGCCAGCAGCTCCGGACTGTCTTACAATGAGCAGTTCTTC
CASSSGLSYNEQFF
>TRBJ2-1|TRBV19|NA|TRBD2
TGTGCCAGTAGTATTAGCGGGGACGTTTCATACAATGAGCAGTTCTTC
CASSISGDVSYNEQFF
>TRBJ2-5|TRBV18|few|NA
TGTGCCAGCTCACCACCCGGGGGTTGGGAGACCCAGTACTTC
CASSPPGGWETQYF
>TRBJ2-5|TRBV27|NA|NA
TGTGCCAGCAGTATCCGATTCCGAGAGACCCAGTACTTC
CASSIRFRETQYF
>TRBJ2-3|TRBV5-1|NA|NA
TGCGCCAGCAGCTTGGGTACAAGCACAGATACGCAGTATTTT
CASSLGTSTDTQYF
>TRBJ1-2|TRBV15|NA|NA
TGTGCCACCAGCAGAGAGGGAGGAAACTATGGCTACACCTTC
CATSREGGNYGYTF
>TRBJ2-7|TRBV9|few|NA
TGTGCCAGCAGCGTAGGGGGTACCTACGAGCAGTACTTC
CASSVGGTYEQYF
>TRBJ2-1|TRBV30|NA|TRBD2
TGTGCCTGGAGTGATGTTGCGGGGGGGGTGTATGAGCAGTTCTTC
CAWSDVAGGVYEQFF
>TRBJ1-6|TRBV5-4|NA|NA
TGTGCCAGCAGCCAAGGACAGACCGGGGGTTCACCCCTCCACTTT
CASSQGQTGGSPLHF
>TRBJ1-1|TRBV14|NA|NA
TGTGCCAGCAGCCCGGACCGAGAGAACACTGAAGCTTTCTTT
CASSPDRENTEAFF
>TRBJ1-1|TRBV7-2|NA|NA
TGTGCCAGCAGCCGGGGGTTACAGGTAGGGGAAGCTTTCTTT
CASSRGLQVGEAFF
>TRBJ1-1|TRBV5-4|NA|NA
TGTGCCAGCAGCCGGGGATTAACCCTTGAAGCAGCTTTCTTT
CASSRGLTLEAAFF
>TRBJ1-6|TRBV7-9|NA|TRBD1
TGTGCCAGCAGCTCAGCGACAGGGGCTTCACCCCTCCACTTT
CASSSATGASPLHF
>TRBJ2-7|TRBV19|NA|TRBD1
TGTGCCAGTAGTAGGCCGGGACAGGGCACCTACGAGCAGTACTTC
CASSRPGQGTYEQYF